The present entry profiles one T cell receptor beta chain with its context. This clonotype appeared a few times. Its target antigen remains unknown. Base qualities are not recorded, but no much larger clone differs from it by a single base. The data were produced on an Illumina HiSeq 1500. TCRdb trimmed public reads at Q25 via fastp, called clones via MiXCR and kept in-frame beta chains. For every CDR3 protein sequence, its rows merge into one entry that carries the most common genes and DNA. Here the sample has more than 200,000 distinct CDR3 sequences; approximately 8.3% occur a single time. Roughly 16% of the sample rests with the top ten. Compared with germline, V lacks 3 bases and J lacks 8 bases; bases without a gene match: 9. From the germline V gene, CDR1 is SGHVS and CDR2 is FQNEAQ. From its cysteine to its phenylalanine, the CDR3 spans 14 amino acids. Only CDR3 DNA is held: 42 bases, read in frame from base 1.

The data derive from a study of T cell repertoires in cytomegalovirus infection (dated by TCRdb to about 2019). Looking at the study overall: Donor HLA type was relevant to the analysis, as public TCR beta signatures indicated carriage of CMV infection together with the matching HLA type. The paper as a whole reports these results and caveats: In both this cohort and an independent cohort of several hundred donors, the cumulative frequency of public TCR beta family members distinguished carriers of CMV infection plus the relevant HLA type. The ex vivo response was dominated by HLA-C-restricted CMV-specific TCR beta clonotypes, and the single most frequent clonotype in two of eight donors was supplied by these HLA-C-restricted clonotypes.

The specimen sequenced was PBMCs. The chain joins TRBV7-8 to TRBJ1-1, with 7 bases matching TRBD1. This TCR was sampled from a human donor in good health (CMV status not recorded). Some clones in this sample may be carry-over from other donors' samples. The CDR3 protein sequence reads: CASSFPGQSIEAFF. The DNA reads as follows: TGTGCCAGCAGCTTTCCGGGACAGTCCATAGAAGCTTTCTTT.